The clone carrying this T cell receptor beta chain appeared many times. This sample stems from a study of molecular identifiers for immune sequencing clone quantification. TCRdb recomputed calls from the PCR reads with MiXCR, one row per CDR3 protein. The table has hundreds of thousands of distinct CDR3 sequences, nearly 20% seen once. Germline values: CDR1 LGHNA, CDR2 YSLEER. V gave up 4 bases and J gave up 5 bases, with 17 bases separating them. The CDR3 has 15 residues. The chain links TRBV4-3 to TRBJ2-5; D possibly corresponds to TRBD1 (6 bases). Sequencing was performed on naive CD8+ T cells from blood, with Jurkat cell RNA spiked in. The subset was: FACS-sorted CD8+CD4-CCR7+CD45RA+ naive T cells. The origin of this receptor is a human donor in good health. Some libraries in this study had Jurkat cell RNA spiked in. CDR3 sequence reads: CASSPYWAGQETQYF. Written as DNA, the CDR3 is TGCGCCAGCAGCCCCTACTGGGCCGGACAGGAGACCCAGTACTTC.